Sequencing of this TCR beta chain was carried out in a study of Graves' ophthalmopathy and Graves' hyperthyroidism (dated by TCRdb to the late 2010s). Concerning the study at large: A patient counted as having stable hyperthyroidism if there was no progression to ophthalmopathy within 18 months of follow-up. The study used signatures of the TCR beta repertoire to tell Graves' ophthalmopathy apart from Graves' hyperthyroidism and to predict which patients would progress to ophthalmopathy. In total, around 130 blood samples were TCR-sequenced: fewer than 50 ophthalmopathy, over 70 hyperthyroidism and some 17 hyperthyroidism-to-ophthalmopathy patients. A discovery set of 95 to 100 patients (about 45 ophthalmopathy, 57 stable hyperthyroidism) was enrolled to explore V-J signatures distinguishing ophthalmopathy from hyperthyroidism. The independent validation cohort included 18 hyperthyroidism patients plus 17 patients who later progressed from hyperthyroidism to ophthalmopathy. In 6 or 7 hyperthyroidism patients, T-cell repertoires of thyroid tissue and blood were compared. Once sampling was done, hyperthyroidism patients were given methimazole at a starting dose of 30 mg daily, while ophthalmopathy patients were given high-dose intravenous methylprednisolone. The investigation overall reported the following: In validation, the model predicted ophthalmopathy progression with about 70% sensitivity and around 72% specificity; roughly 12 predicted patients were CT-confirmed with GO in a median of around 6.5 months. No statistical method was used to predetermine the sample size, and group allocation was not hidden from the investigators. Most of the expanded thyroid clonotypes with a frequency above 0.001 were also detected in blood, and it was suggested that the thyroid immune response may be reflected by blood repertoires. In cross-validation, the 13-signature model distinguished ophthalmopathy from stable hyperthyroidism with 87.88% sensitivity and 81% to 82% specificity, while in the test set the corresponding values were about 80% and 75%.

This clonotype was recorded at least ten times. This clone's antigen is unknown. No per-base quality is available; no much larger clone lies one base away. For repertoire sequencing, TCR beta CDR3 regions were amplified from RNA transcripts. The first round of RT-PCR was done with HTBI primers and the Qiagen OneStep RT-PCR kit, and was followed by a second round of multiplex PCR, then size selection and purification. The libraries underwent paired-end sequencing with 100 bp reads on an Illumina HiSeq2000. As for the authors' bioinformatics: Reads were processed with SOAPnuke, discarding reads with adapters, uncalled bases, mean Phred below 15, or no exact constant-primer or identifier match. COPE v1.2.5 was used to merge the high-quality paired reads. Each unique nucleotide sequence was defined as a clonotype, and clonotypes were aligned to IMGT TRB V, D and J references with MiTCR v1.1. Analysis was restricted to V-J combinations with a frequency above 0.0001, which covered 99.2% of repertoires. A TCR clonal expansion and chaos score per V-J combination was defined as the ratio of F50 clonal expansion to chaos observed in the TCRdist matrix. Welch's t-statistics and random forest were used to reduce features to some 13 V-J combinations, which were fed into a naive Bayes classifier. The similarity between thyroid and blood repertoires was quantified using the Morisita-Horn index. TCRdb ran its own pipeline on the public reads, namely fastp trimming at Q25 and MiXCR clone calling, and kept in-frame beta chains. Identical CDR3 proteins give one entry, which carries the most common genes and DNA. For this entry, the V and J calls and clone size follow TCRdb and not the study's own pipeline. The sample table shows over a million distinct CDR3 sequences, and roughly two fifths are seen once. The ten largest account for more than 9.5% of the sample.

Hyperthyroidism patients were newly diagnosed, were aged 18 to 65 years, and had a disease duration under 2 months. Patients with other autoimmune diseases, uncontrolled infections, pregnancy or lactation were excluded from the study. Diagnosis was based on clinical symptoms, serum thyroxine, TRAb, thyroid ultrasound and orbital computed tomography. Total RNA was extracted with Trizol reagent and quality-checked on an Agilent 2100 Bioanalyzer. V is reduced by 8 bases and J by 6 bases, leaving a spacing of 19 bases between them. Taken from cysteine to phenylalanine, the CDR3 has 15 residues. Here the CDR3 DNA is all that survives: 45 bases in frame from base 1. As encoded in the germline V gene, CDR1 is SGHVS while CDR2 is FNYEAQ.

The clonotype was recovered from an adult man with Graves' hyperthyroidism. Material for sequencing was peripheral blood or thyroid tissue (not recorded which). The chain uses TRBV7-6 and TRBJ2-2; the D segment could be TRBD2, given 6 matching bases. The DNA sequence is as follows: TGTGCCAGCGGAACCGGGACTTCATCTCCCGGGGAGCTGTTTTTT. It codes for CASGTGTSSPGELFF.